This T cell receptor beta chain was identified in a study of early T cells in non-severe SARS-CoV-2 infection. Study-wide results and limits: Database matching using VDJdb favored anti-spike CD8 responses, with private and CD4 specificities left missing.

This CDR3 is built from 14 residues. Germline V lookup: CDR1 LNHDA, CDR2 SQIVND (reference sequence). The V end was cut by 8 bases, the J end by 5 bases, with 13 bases between. Tagging with unique molecular identifiers was applied to individual cDNA molecules. TCRdb ran MiXCR on the 5' RACE reads and lists one entry per CDR3 protein. The sample shows roughly 29,000 distinct CDR3 sequences, around 3% of them seen only once. This clonotype occurred many times. Antigen unknown. Source material: whole blood. The TCR originated in an adult who was a healthcare worker with PCR-confirmed SARS-CoV-2 infection or an uninfected control (not recorded which). V gene TRBV19 combines with J gene TRBJ1-6; weak D call: TRBD1 (6 bases). CDR3 in DNA: TGTGCCAGTCGTTTCGGACAGAATAATTCACCCCTCCACTTT. Its protein product is CASRFGQNNSPLHF.